This T cell receptor beta chain was documented in a study of beta chain features in type 1 diabetes. For the study at large: Examined across all samples were some 110,000,000 sorted cells.

Reverse transcribing all isolated RNA meant expressed TCRB transcripts were sequenced. Profiled with immunoSEQ multiplex PCR; TCRdb holds only in-frame clones, not every one. Of approximately 260,000 clones detected, 20% to 25% appear once; the ten largest clones hold 0.012%. This clone appeared a few times. Its specificity is unknown. General observations from the study: In every one of the four CD4+ subsets, TCRB CDR3s were moderately but significantly shorter in Type 1 diabetes patients. Type 1 diabetes patients had VDJ junctions that carried fewer insertions and more deletions.

V shed 5 bases and J 4 bases; nucleotides not matched to a gene: 15. Germline loops: CDR1 MDHEN, CDR2 SYDVKM. The CDR3 extends over 17 amino acids. The sample consisted of naive CD4+ T cells from blood. This clonotype originated in a young woman with type 1 diabetes. The chain uses TRBV28 and TRBJ2-7; TRBD1 matches at 9 bases. CDR3 loop: CASSPHQPGTGTYEQYF. Written as DNA, the CDR3 is TGTGCCAGCAGTCCCCACCAACCCGGGACAGGGACGTACGAGCAGTACTTC.